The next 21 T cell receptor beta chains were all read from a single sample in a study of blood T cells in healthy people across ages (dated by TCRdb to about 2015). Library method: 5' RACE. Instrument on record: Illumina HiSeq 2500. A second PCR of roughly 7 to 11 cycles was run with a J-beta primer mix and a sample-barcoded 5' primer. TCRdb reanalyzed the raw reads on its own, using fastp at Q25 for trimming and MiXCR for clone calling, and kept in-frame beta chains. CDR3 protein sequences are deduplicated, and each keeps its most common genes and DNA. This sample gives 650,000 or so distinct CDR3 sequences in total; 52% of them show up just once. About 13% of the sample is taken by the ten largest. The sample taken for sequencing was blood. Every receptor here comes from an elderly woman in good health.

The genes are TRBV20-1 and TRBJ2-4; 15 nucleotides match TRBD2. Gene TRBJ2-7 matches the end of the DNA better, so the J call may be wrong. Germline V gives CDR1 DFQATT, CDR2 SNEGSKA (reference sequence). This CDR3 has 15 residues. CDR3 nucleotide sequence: TGCAGTGCTGGGACTAGCGGGGGGTCTTTGGACGAGCAGTACTTC. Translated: CSAGTSGGSLDEQYF.

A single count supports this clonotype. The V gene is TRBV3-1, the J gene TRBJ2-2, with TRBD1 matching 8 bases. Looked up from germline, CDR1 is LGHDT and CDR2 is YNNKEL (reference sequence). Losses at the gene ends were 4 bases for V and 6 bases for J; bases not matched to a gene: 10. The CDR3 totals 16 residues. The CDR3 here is CASSRDRGSWSGELFF. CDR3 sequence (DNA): TGTGCCAGCAGCCGAGACAGGGGTTCATGGTCCGGGGAGCTGTTTTTT. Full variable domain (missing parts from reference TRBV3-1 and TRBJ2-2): DTAVSQTPKYLVTQMGNDKSIKCEQNLGHDTMYWYKQDSKKFLKIMFSYNNKELIINETVPNRFSPKSPDKAHLNLHINSLELGDSAVYFCASSRDRGSWSGELFFGEGSRLTVL.

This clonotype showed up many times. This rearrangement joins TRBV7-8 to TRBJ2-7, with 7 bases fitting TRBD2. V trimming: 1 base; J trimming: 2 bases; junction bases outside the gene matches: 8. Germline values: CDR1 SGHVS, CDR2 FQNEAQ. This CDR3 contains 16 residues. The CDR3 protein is CASSLGGGGLTYEQYF. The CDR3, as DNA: TGTGCCAGCAGCTTAGGCGGCGGGGGATTGACCTACGAGCAGTACTTC. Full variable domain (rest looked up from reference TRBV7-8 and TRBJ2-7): GAGVSQSPRYKVAKRGQDVALRCDPISGHVSLFWYQQALGQGPEFLTYFQNEAQLDKSGLPSDRFFAERPEGSVSTLKIQRTQQEDSAVYLCASSLGGGGLTYEQYFGPGTRLTVT.

The CDR3 nucleotides read TGTGCCACCAGTGATCCCCGAATTTCTCAGCCCCAGCATTTT. Encoded protein: CATSDPRISQPQHF. This chain connects TRBV24-1 to TRBJ1-5; D gene uncertain. Trimming took off 3 bases at V and 6 bases at J, with 11 bases between the two ends. This CDR3 has 14 amino acids. Germline V gives CDR1 KGHDR, CDR2 SFDVKD.

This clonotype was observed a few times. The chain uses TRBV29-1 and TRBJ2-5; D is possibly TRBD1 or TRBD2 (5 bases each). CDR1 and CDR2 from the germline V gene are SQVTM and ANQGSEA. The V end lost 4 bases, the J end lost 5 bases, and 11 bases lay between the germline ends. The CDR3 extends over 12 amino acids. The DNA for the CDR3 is TGCAGCGTTGGTGGCAGGGAGGAGACCCAGTACTTC. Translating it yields CSVGGREETQYF. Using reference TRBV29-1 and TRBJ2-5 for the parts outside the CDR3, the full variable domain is SAVISQKPSRDICQRGTSLTIQCQVDSQVTMMFWYRQQPGQSLTLIATANQGSEATYESGFVIDKFPISRPNLTFSTLTVSNMSPEDSSIYLCSVGGREETQYFGPGTRLLVL.

The CDR3 DNA is TGTGCCAGCAGCCAAGTGACAGGCAATGAGCAGTTCTTC. It codes for CASSQVTGNEQFF. V gene TRBV7-2 combines with J gene TRBJ2-1, with D maybe TRBD1 (6 bases). The CDR3 contains 13 residues. The ends were cut back, 5 bases at V and 6 bases at J, with 11 bases in the middle. Germline CDR1 and CDR2: SGHTA and FQGNSA.

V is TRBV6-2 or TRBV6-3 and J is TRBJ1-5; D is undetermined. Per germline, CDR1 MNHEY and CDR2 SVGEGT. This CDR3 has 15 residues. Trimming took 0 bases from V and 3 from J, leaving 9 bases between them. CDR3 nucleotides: TGTGCCAGCAGTTACTCACGGGCGATCAATCAGCCCCAGCATTTT. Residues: CASSYSRAINQPQHF.

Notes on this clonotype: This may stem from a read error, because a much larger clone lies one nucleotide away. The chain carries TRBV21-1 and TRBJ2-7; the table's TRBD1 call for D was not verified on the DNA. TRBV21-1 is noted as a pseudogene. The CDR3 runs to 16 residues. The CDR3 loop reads CASSDPGNDQSYEQYF. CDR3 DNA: TGTGCCAGCAGTGATCCGGGGAACGACCAATCCTACGAGCAGTACTTC.

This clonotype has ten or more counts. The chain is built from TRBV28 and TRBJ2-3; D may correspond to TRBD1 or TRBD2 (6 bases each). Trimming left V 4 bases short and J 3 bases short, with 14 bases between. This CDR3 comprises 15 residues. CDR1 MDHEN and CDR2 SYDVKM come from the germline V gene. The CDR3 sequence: CASSSVPGATDTQYF. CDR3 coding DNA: TGTGCCAGCAGTTCCGTCCCGGGGGCTACAGATACGCAGTATTTT.

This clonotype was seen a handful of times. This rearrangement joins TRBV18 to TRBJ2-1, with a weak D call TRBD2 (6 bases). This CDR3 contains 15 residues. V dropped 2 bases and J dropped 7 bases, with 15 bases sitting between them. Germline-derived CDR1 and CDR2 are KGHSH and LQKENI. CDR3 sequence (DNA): TGTGCCAGCTCACCATCTAGCGAGGAAGGGAATGAGCAGTTCTTC. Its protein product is CASSPSSEEGNEQFF.

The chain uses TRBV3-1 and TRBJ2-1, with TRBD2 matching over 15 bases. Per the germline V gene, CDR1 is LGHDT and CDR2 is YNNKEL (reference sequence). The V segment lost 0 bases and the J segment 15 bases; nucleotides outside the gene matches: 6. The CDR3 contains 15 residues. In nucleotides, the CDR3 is TGTGCCAGCAGCCAAGAGAGGGGACTAGCGGGGGGAGGGTTCTTC. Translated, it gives CASSQERGLAGGGFF.

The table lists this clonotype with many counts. This CDR3 is CAIRGQGANNEQFF. CDR3 nucleotide sequence: TGTGCCATCAGAGGACAGGGGGCGAATAATGAGCAGTTCTTC. V gene TRBV10-3 combines with J gene TRBJ2-1; TRBD1 matches at 11 bases. There are 14 residues in the CDR3. Germline V gene data show CDR1 as ENHRY and CDR2 as SYGVKD. The ends lost 6 bases at V and 7 bases at J; junction bases unmatched: 5.

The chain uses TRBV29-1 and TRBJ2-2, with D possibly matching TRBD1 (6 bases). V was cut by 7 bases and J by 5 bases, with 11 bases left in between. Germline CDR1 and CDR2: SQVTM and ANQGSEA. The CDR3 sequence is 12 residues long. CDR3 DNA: TGCAGCGGAACCAGGGGTACCGGGGAGCTGTTTTTT. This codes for CSGTRGTGELFF.

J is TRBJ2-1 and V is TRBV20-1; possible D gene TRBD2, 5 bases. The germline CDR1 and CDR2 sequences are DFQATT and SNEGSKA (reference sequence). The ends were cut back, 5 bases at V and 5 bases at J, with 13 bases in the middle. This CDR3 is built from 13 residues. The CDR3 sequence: CSAGGSLDNEQFF. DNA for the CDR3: TGCAGTGCTGGCGGGTCCTTGGACAATGAGCAGTTCTTC.

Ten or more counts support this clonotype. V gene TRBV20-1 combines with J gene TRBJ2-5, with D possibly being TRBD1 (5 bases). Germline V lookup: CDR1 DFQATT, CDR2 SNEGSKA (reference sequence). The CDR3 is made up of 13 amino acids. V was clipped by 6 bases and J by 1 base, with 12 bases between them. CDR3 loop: CSAGPGLQETQYF. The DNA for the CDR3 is TGCAGTGCCGGGCCAGGGCTCCAAGAGACCCAGTACTTC.

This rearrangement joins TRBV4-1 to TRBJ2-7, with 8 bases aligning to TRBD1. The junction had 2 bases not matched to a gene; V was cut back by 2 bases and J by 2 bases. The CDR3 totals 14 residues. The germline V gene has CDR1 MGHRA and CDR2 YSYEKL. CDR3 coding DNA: TGCGCCAGCAGCCAACAGGGGGCGGCCTACGAGCAGTACTTC. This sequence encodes CASSQQGAAYEQYF.

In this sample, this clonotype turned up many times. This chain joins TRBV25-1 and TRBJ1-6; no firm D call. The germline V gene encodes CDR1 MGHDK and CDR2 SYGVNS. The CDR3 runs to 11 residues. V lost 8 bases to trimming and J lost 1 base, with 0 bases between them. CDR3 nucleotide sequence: TGTGCCAGCTCCTATAATTCACCCCTCCACTTT. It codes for CASSYNSPLHF.

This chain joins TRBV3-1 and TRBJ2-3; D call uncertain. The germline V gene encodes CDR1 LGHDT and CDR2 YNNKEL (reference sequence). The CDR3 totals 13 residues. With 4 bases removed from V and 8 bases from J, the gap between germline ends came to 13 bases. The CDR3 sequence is CASSRKGERTQYF. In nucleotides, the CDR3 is TGTGCCAGCAGCCGAAAGGGCGAACGTACGCAGTATTTT.

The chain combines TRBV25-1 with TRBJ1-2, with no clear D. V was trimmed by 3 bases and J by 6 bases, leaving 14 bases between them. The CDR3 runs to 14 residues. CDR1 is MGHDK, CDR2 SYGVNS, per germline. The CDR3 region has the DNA TGTGCCAGCAGTGAGCAAGGCAGGCTAAATGGCTACACCTTC. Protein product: CASSEQGRLNGYTF.

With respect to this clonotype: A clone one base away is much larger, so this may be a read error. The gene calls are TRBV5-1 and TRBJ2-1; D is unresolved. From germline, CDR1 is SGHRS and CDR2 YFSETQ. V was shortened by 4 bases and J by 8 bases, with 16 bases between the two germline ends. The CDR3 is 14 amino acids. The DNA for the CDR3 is TGCGCCAGCAGCGTGGAAGGACGGTTCTATGAGCAGTTCTTC. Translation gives CASSVEGRFYEQFF. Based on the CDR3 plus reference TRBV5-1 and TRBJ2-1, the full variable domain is KAGVTQTPRYLIKTRGQQVTLSCSPISGHRSVSWYQQTPGQGLQFLFEYFSETQRNKGNFPGRFSGRQFSNSRSEMNVSTLELGDSALYLCASSVEGRFYEQFFGPGTRLTVL.

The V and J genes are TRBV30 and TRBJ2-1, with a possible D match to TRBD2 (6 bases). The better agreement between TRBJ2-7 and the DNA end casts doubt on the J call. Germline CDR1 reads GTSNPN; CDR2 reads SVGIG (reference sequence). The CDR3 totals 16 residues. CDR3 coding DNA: TGTGCCTGGAGGGAGGCAGGGAAGGAGGGATACAATGAGCAGTACTTC. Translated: CAWREAGKEGYNEQYF.